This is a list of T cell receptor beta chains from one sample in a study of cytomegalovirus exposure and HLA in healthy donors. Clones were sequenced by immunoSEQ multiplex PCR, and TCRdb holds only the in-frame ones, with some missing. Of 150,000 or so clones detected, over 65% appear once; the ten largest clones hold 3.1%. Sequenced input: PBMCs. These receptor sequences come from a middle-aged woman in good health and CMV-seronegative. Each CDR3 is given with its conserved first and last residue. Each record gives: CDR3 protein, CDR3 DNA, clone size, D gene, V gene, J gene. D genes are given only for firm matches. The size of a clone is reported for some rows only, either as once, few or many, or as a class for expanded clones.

CDR3aa: CANGQAYGYTF
CDR3nt: TGTGCCAACGGACAGGCCTATGGCTACACCTTC
abundance: NA
d_gene: TRBD1
v_gene: TRBV2
j_gene: TRBJ1-2

CDR3aa: CASSIHSGVSYEQYF
CDR3nt: TGTGCCAGCAGTATTCACTCCGGGGTCTCCTACGAGCAGTACTTC
abundance: NA
d_gene: NA
v_gene: TRBV6-5
j_gene: TRBJ2-7

CDR3aa: CARSSIQGEIGYTF
CDR3nt: TGTGCCAGAAGCTCGATACAGGGGGAGATTGGCTACACCTTC
abundance: once
d_gene: TRBD1
v_gene: TRBV5-3
j_gene: TRBJ1-2

CDR3aa: CASSLQANSGNTIYF
CDR3nt: TGTGCCAGCAGTTTACAGGCCAACTCTGGAAACACCATATATTTT
abundance: NA
d_gene: NA
v_gene: TRBV27
j_gene: TRBJ1-3

CDR3aa: CASSLVLTRQREEQYF
CDR3nt: TGCGCCAGCAGCTTGGTCCTCACCCGACAGCGAGAGGAGCAGTACTTC
abundance: NA
d_gene: NA
v_gene: TRBV5-1
j_gene: TRBJ2-5

CDR3aa: CASSLLGGTGELFF
CDR3nt: TGCGCCAGCAGCCTATTGGGGGGCACCGGGGAGCTGTTTTTT
abundance: NA
d_gene: NA
v_gene: TRBV4-1
j_gene: TRBJ2-2

CDR3aa: CATQRGFNTGELFF
CDR3nt: TGTGCCACTCAGCGGGGCTTTAACACCGGGGAGCTGTTTTTT
abundance: NA
d_gene: TRBD2
v_gene: TRBV6-5
j_gene: TRBJ2-2

CDR3aa: CASSFGRDYSNQPQHF
CDR3nt: TGTGCCAGCAGTTTCGGTAGAGATTATAGCAATCAGCCCCAGCATTTT
abundance: NA
d_gene: NA
v_gene: TRBV28
j_gene: TRBJ1-5

CDR3aa: CASSVVPGTDTQYF
CDR3nt: TGTGCCAGCAGCGTAGTACCGGGAACAGATACGCAGTATTTT
abundance: NA
d_gene: NA
v_gene: TRBV9
j_gene: TRBJ2-3

CDR3aa: CASSLGDRGRSAEAFF
CDR3nt: TGTGCCAGCAGCTTGGGGGACAGGGGGAGGAGCGCTGAAGCTTTCTTT
abundance: NA
d_gene: TRBD1
v_gene: TRBV5-4
j_gene: TRBJ1-1

CDR3aa: CASSIGGNTIYF
CDR3nt: TGTGCCAGTAGTATCGGGGGAAACACCATATATTTT
abundance: NA
d_gene: NA
v_gene: TRBV19
j_gene: TRBJ1-3